The entry that follows covers one TCR beta chain sequence. What it recognizes is unknown. The V gene lost 2 bases and the J gene lost 5 bases, with 10 bases spanning the gap. CDR1 is MNHNS, CDR2 SASEGT, per germline. The length of the CDR3 is 14 residues. These data come from a study of cytotoxic CD8 clonotypes in ibrutinib-treated CLL. Study as a whole: Response material was collected after a median 12 months of treatment, range 6 to 36. Whole-study results and caveats: Higher circulating CD8+ T-cell counts strongly accompanied higher baseline clonality, above age-matched healthy donors.

A 1 in 200,000 to 1 in 1 million T cell depth was the sequencing target. Libraries were prepared by immunoSEQ multiplex PCR; TCRdb keeps only in-frame clonotypes and omits some of them. In the table there are under 150,000 clones, 65% to 85% of which are singletons. This sequence was found in a human donor with chronic lymphocytic leukemia. Sequencing was performed on PBMCs, taken after 36 months of ibrutinib treatment. The chain links TRBV6-1 to TRBJ1-5; D is undetermined. In DNA, the CDR3 is TGTGCCAGCAGTGAAACCGGGAGAGATCAGCCCCAGCATTTT. As protein: CASSETGRDQPQHF.